This T cell receptor beta chain comes out of a study of blood T cell repertoires in COVID-19. The wider study: PBMCs, B-cell-depleted T cells, or T cells were the source of the cDNA or gDNA that made up the material.

Here immunoSEQ multiplex PCR was the method, and the copy in TCRdb shows in-frame clones only, minus some. The repertoire consists of 390,000 or so clones, with over 80% occurring once and the leading ten covering about 4.9%. This CDR3 contains 15 residues. The germline CDR1 and CDR2 sequences are SGHNT and YYREEE (reference sequence). J was trimmed by 2 bases and V by 5 bases; bases with no gene match: 10. Participants spanned ages roughly 18 to 90 years and resided in over 20 US areas. Cohort allocation depended upon clinical history that participants reported. This sequence joins TRBV5-4 and TRBJ2-7; 7 nucleotides agree with TRBD2. The specimen was PBMCs or T cells enriched from blood (not recorded which). The source is a woman aged 50 to 60 who had recovered from COVID-19. CDR3 in amino acids: CASREAASGPYEQYF. The CDR3 DNA is TGTGCCAGCAGGGAGGCCGCTAGCGGCCCCTACGAGCAGTACTTC.